Each of the 25 T cell receptor beta chains below was sequenced from the same sample in a study of T-cell reconstitution after alpha-beta-depleted transplantation in children. Unique molecular identifiers were used in preparing the TCRbeta library. Each CDR3 protein is one row after TCRdb ran MiXCR on the PCR reads. Of about 980,000 distinct CDR3 sequences in the sample, about 29% are singletons; the top ten hold about 28%. Here the sequenced sample was PBMCs, mostly from graft donor cells, taken 360 days after TCRalphabeta/CD19-depleted stem cell transplant. The receptor set was obtained from a boy in the first two years of life who had a stem cell transplant for SCID, so the T cells may come from the graft donor.

This clonotype was detected a few times. V gene TRBV20-1 combines with J gene TRBJ2-3, with 7 nucleotides matching TRBD2. In germline, CDR1 is DFQATT, CDR2 SNEGSKA (reference sequence). V lost 0 bases to trimming and J lost 4 bases; unmatched junction nucleotides: 7. The CDR3 has 15 amino acids. CDR3 bases: TGCAGTGCTAGAGATTGGGGAGGGATAGCAGATACGCAGTATTTT. It yields the protein CSARDWGGIADTQYF.

This chain connects TRBV10-3 to TRBJ2-4; D is possibly TRBD1 (5 bases). The CDR3 length is 14 residues. Trimming shortened V by 6 bases and J by 0 bases, and 9 bases separated the two germline ends. Germline-derived CDR1 and CDR2 are ENHRY and SYGVKD. CDR3 protein: CAISAQEAKNIQYF. The DNA for the CDR3 is TGTGCCATCAGCGCACAGGAAGCCAAAAACATTCAGTACTTC.

This chain links TRBV6-4 with TRBJ2-2; possible D gene TRBD2, 6 bases. V was clipped by 6 bases and J by 2 bases, with 10 bases between them. CDR3 size: 14 residues. The germline V gene encodes CDR1 MRHNA and CDR2 SNTAGT. The chain's CDR3 is CASSHSGNTGELFF. The CDR3 DNA reads TGTGCCAGCAGCCATAGCGGCAACACCGGGGAGCTGTTTTTT.

J is TRBJ2-5 and V is TRBV2; D is unclear. This CDR3 contains 11 residues. CDR1 is SNHLY and CDR2 is FYNNEI in the germline V gene. V lost 8 bases, J lost 5 bases, and 9 bases lay in between. The CDR3 nucleotides are TGTGCCAGCGGCTTTAGGGAGACCCAGTACTTC. Translation: CASGFRETQYF.

The sample holds a few counts of this clonotype. The V and J genes are TRBV30 and TRBJ2-2; D not certain. The germline V gene encodes CDR1 GTSNPN and CDR2 SVGIG (reference sequence). The CDR3 length is 10 residues. V shed 5 bases and J shed 7 bases, with 5 bases lying between them. CDR3 DNA: TGTGCCTGGGAGATCGGGGAGCTGTTTTTT. Amino acids: CAWEIGELFF.

V usage is TRBV6-1 and J usage is TRBJ1-5; 7 bases line up with TRBD1. V shed 6 bases, J shed 2 bases, and the junction held 7 bases outside the gene matches. The CDR3 is made up of 15 amino acids. CDR1 and CDR2 from the germline V gene are MNHNS and SASEGT. The CDR3, as DNA: TGTGCCAGCAGCGAGACAGGGTTTGGCAATCAGCCCCAGCATTTT. As protein: CASSETGFGNQPQHF.

This clonotype was observed a handful of times. A read error may produce the germline difference seen at one junction end. The gene calls are TRBV18 and TRBJ2-6; D unresolved. Germline CDR1 and CDR2: KGHSH and LQKENI. The CDR3 has 14 residues. The CDR3 is CASSYYSRANVLTF. DNA of the CDR3: TGTGCCAGCTCATACTACTCTAGGGCCAACGTCCTGACTTTC.

This clonotype turned up a few times. The rearrangement links TRBV20-1 to TRBJ2-5; D not certain. The length of the CDR3 is 11 residues. CDR1 DFQATT and CDR2 SNEGSKA come from the germline V gene (reference sequence). Trimming stripped 5 bases from V and 4 bases from J, with 8 bases between. The CDR3 is CSAPRRETQYF. CDR3 coding DNA: TGCAGTGCTCCCAGGAGAGAGACCCAGTACTTC.

The chain recombines TRBV7-9 with TRBJ2-2; tentatively, D is TRBD1 (5 bases). The germline gives CDR1 SEHNR, CDR2 FQNEAQ (reference sequence). Deletions cut 3 bases from V and 4 bases from J, with 12 bases between. The length of the CDR3 is 15 residues. As DNA, the CDR3 is TGTGCCAGCAGCTTTACGTACACAGGCACCGGGGAGCTGTTTTTT. It specifies CASSFTYTGTGELFF.

This clonotype was observed a handful of times. This chain uses TRBV20-1 with TRBJ1-2; the D is unclear. Trimming pared 3 bases from V and 6 bases from J, leaving 11 bases between. Per germline, CDR1 DFQATT and CDR2 SNEGSKA (reference sequence). CDR3 size: 12 residues. CDR3 sequence reads: CSASWEVDGYTF. The DNA of the CDR3 is TGCAGTGCTAGTTGGGAGGTCGATGGCTACACCTTC.

This clonotype turned up a few times. V gene TRBV3-1 combines with J gene TRBJ2-3; 9 nucleotides line up with TRBD2. This CDR3 is 16 amino acids long. The trim removed 5 bases at V and 2 bases at J, leaving 8 bases unmatched. The germline gives CDR1 LGHDT, CDR2 YNNKEL (reference sequence). CDR3 sequence: CASSLTAGGHTDTQYF. DNA of the CDR3: TGTGCCAGCAGCTTGACGGCGGGGGGGCACACAGATACGCAGTATTTT.

This clonotype was seen more than once but under ten times. This rearrangement joins TRBV11-2 to TRBJ2-1; 9 bases line up with TRBD2. The CDR3 is made up of 12 amino acids. Germline CDR1 is SGHAT and CDR2 is FQNNGV. J lost 9 bases, V lost 4 bases, and 1 base had no gene match. The CDR3: CASSWGLAEQFF. CDR3 sequence (DNA): TGTGCCAGCAGCTGGGGACTAGCTGAGCAGTTCTTC.

This clonotype occurred a few times. V is TRBV4-1 and J is TRBJ2-1; no clear D gene. V shed 2 bases and J shed 4 bases, with 15 bases lying between them. Germline CDR1 reads MGHRA; CDR2 reads YSYEKL. This CDR3 has 16 residues. The CDR3 reads CASSQPLSSAYNEQFF. The CDR3 region has the DNA TGCGCCAGCAGCCAACCCTTGAGCTCCGCATACAATGAGCAGTTCTTC.

This chain joins TRBV7-9 and TRBJ1-6, with D perhaps matching TRBD1 (5 bases). From germline, CDR1 is SEHNR and CDR2 FQNEAQ (reference sequence). Trimming took off 5 bases at V and 6 bases at J, with 11 bases between the two ends. The CDR3 has 14 residues. CDR3 nucleotide sequence: TGTGCCAGCAGCCCAGCGGGGCTTAATTCACCCCTCCACTTT. Translated: CASSPAGLNSPLHF. The entire variable domain, with the rest obtained from reference TRBV7-9 and TRBJ1-6, is as follows: DTGVSQNPRHKITKRGQNVTFRCDPISEHNRLYWYRQTLGQGPEFLTYFQNEAQLEKSRLLSDRFSAERPKGSFSTLEIQRTEQGDSAMYLCASSPAGLNSPLHFGNGTRLTVT.

This clonotype turned up a few times. The chain employs TRBV2 and TRBJ2-2; TRBD2 matches 8 bases. Looked up from germline, CDR1 is SNHLY and CDR2 is FYNNEI. CDR3 length: 16 amino acids. The J segment lost 3 bases and the V segment lost 4 bases, leaving 7 bases of the junction unmatched. The CDR3 coding sequence is TGTGCCAGCAGTGGGGGGGGGACTAGGTACACCGGGGAGCTGTTTTTT. Its translation: CASSGGGTRYTGELFF. The full variable domain, its missing parts supplied by reference TRBV2 and TRBJ2-2, is EPEVTQTPSHQVTQMGQEVILRCVPISNHLYFYWYRQILGQKVEFLVSFYNNEISEKSEIFDDQFSVERPDGSNFTLKIRSTKLEDSAMYFCASSGGGTRYTGELFFGEGSRLTVL.

The V and J genes are TRBV5-1 and TRBJ2-3; unclear D gene. V dropped 2 bases and J dropped 0 bases, with 16 bases sitting between them. This CDR3 contains 17 residues. Germline CDR1 SGHRS, CDR2 YFSETQ. CDR3 amino acids: CASSFGRLVRSTDTQYF. The CDR3 nucleotides read TGCGCCAGCAGCTTCGGCCGTCTAGTTCGTAGCACAGATACGCAGTATTTT. The complete variable domain, with remaining parts taken from reference TRBV5-1 and TRBJ2-3, reads KAGVTQTPRYLIKTRGQQVTLSCSPISGHRSVSWYQQTPGQGLQFLFEYFSETQRNKGNFPGRFSGRQFSNSRSEMNVSTLELGDSALYLCASSFGRLVRSTDTQYFGPGTRLTVL.

This clonotype showed up just a few times. The chain couples TRBV7-9 to TRBJ2-7; D is undetermined. The germline CDR1 and CDR2 sequences are SEHNR and FQNEAQ (reference sequence). CDR3 size: 13 residues. V lost 1 base and J 5 bases, leaving 9 bases between the germline ends. The DNA for the CDR3 is TGTGCCAGCAGCTTAGTAGGACCGAACGAGCAGTACTTC. It codes for CASSLVGPNEQYF. The whole variable domain, filled in from reference TRBV7-9 and TRBJ2-7, reads DTGVSQNPRHKITKRGQNVTFRCDPISEHNRLYWYRQTLGQGPEFLTYFQNEAQLEKSRLLSDRFSAERPKGSFSTLEIQRTEQGDSAMYLCASSLVGPNEQYFGPGTRLTVT.

This clonotype was detected ten times or more. The chain recombines TRBV11-2 with TRBJ2-3; D unclear. This CDR3 is 18 amino acids long. CDR1 and CDR2 (germline): SGHAT, FQNNGV. Trimming left V 1 base short and J 1 base short, with 18 bases between. The CDR3 nucleotides are TGTGCCAGCAGCTTAGTCCCCCTGGCACCCACTCGCACAGATACGCAGTATTTT. This sequence encodes CASSLVPLAPTRTDTQYF.

Worth noting for this clonotype: It may be a read error: a sequence one base away is much more abundant. No conserved phenylalanine or tryptophan is present at the end of the CDR3, so a read error is the likely explanation. This chain connects TRBV4-1 to TRBJ2-1; D possibly corresponds to TRBD2 (5 bases). CDR1 and CDR2 from the germline V gene are MGHRA and YSYEKL. Trimming pared 2 bases from V and 8 bases from J, leaving 13 bases between. The CDR3 extends over 14 amino acids. The CDR3 protein is CASSQLASGDEQFC. Here the CDR3 DNA reads TGCGCCAGCAGCCAACTAGCATCTGGCGATGAGCAGTTCTGC.

The V call is TRBV28, the J call TRBJ2-1; D not certain. Germline-derived CDR1 and CDR2 are MDHEN and SYDVKM. Trimming removed 5 bases at V and 8 bases at J, with 16 bases between. The CDR3 runs to 14 residues. CDR3: CASSPRVARDEQFF. In DNA, the CDR3 is TGTGCCAGCAGTCCCCGGGTAGCTCGGGATGAGCAGTTCTTC.

This clonotype was seen only a few times. The CDR3 region is CASRAGAAYSYEQYF. CDR3 bases: TGTGCCAGCAGGGCAGGGGCCGCATACTCCTACGAGCAGTACTTC. The chain recombines TRBV28 with TRBJ2-7; possible D gene TRBD1, 6 bases. Looked up from germline, CDR1 is MDHEN and CDR2 is SYDVKM. CDR3 size: 15 residues. Trimming removed 6 bases at V and 0 bases at J, with 15 bases between.

This clonotype was observed a handful of times. The chain has TRBV12-3 or TRBV12-4 and TRBJ2-2, with 9 bases fitting TRBD1. Trimming cost V 6 bases and J 8 bases; bases outside gene matches: 10. The CDR3 covers 15 residues. The CDR3 coding sequence is TGTGCCAGCAGCCCCGGGACAGGGACAGGTGGGGAGCTGTTTTTT. This gives the protein CASSPGTGTGGELFF.

The rearrangement joins TRBV2 to TRBJ2-2; D possibly corresponds to TRBD2 (7 bases). The CDR3 loop spans 14 amino acids. Deletions cut 7 bases from V and 7 bases from J, with 16 bases between. Per the germline V gene, CDR1 is SNHLY and CDR2 is FYNNEI. CDR3 sequence (DNA): TGTGCCAGCATGGCCGGGGGGCAGAGCGGGGAGCTGTTTTTT. Protein product: CASMAGGQSGELFF.

A few counts support this clonotype. The chain combines TRBV28 with TRBJ2-7; possible D gene TRBD1, 6 bases. Germline CDR1 reads MDHEN; CDR2 reads SYDVKM. V was shortened by 4 bases and J by 5 bases, with 21 bases between the two germline ends. This CDR3 spans 16 amino acids. CDR3 bases: TGTGCCAGCAGTTCCCCGGGACACCCGGTCGGCCACGAGCAGTACTTC. Amino acid sequence: CASSSPGHPVGHEQYF. Complete variable domain (other parts from reference TRBV28 and TRBJ2-7): DVKVTQSSRYLVKRTGEKVFLECVQDMDHENMFWYRQDPGLGLRLIYFSYDVKMKEKGDIPEGYSVSREKKERFSLILESASTNQTSMYLCASSSPGHPVGHEQYFGPGTRLTVT.

This clonotype occurred a few times. The gene calls are TRBV6-5 and TRBJ2-1, with TRBD2 matching 10 bases. This CDR3 is 16 amino acids long. Germline V gene sequence: CDR1 MNHEY, CDR2 SVGAGI. The V gene end was trimmed by 2 bases and the J gene end by 4 bases; junction bases not matched to a gene: 5. CDR3 DNA: TGTGCCAGCAGTTACCGAGCGGGGGGGCCGTACAATGAGCAGTTCTTC. The encoded protein is CASSYRAGGPYNEQFF.